In this sample, the clone carrying this T cell receptor beta chain turned up a few times. Its matching antigen is unknown. The sample belongs to a study of cytomegalovirus exposure and HLA in healthy donors. General observations from the study: CMV serostatus stood as the only immune exposure information on hand.

Unmatched junction bases numbered 7, after V lost 2 bases and J lost 0 bases. The CDR3 runs 18 residues. With 60 Vbeta and 13 Jbeta primers, the PCR was carried out. The data were produced by immunoSEQ multiplex PCR, yet TCRdb's version contains in-frame clones alone and is incomplete. In the table there are about 160,000 clones, about 77% of which are singletons. This clonotype originated in a male donor in good health and CMV-seropositive. The material sequenced was PBMCs. The gene calls are TRBV23-1 and TRBJ2-6, with TRBD1 matching 7 bases. TRBV23-1 is an open reading frame, and its role is uncertain. CDR3 in amino acids: CASSQQTGFSSGANVLTF. Here the CDR3 DNA reads TGCGCCAGCAGTCAACAGACAGGGTTCAGCTCTGGGGCCAACGTCCTGACTTTC.